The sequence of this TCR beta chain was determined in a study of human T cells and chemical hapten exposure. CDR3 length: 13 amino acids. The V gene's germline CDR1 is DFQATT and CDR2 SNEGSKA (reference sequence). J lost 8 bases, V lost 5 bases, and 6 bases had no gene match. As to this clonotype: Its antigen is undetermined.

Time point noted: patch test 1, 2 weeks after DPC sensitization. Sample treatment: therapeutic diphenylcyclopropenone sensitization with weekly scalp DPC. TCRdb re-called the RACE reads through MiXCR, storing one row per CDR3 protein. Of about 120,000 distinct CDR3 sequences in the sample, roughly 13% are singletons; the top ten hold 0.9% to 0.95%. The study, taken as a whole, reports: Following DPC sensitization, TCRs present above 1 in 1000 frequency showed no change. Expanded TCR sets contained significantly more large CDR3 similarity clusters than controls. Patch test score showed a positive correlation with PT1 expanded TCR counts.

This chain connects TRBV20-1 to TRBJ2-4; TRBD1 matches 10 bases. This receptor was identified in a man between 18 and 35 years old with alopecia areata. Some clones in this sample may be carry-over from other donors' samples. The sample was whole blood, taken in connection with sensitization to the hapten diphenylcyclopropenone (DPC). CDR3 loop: CSAYWTGGDIQYF. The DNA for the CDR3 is TGCAGTGCTTACTGGACAGGGGGGGACATTCAGTACTTC.